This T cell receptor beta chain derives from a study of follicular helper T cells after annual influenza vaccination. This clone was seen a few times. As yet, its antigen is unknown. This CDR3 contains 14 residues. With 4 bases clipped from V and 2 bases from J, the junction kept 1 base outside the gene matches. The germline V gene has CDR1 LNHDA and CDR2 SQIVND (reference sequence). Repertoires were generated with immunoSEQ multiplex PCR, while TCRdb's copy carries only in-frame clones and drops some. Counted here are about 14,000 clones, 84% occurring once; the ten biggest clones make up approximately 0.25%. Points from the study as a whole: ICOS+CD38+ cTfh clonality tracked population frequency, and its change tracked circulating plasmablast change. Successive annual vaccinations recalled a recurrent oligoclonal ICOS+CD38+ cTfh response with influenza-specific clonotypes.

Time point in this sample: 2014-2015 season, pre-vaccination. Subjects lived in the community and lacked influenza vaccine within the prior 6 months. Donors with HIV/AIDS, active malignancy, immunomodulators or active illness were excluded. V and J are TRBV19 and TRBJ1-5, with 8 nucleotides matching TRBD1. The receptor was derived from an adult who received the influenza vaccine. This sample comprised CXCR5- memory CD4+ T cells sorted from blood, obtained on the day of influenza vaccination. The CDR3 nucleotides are TGTGCCAGTAGTACGACAGGGGGCAATCAGCCCCAGCATTTT. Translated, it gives CASSTTGGNQPQHF.